Sequencing of this T cell receptor beta chain was carried out in a study of T cell repertoires in cytomegalovirus infection. Background on the study: Epitope selection comprised recently identified HLA-C-restricted CMV epitopes and well-studied HLA-B-restricted CMV epitopes. Public signatures in TCR beta pointed to CMV infection and matching HLA type.

Broader study findings: Accumulated public TCR beta family frequency recognized individuals carrying CMV together with the relevant HLA. HLA-C-restricted CMV clonotypes gave the most frequent clonotype in two of eight donors.

Germline CDR1 MNHNS, CDR2 SASEGT. CDR3 size: 15 residues. V lost 0 bases to trimming and J lost 6 bases, with 11 bases between them. TCRdb re-called the reads with MiXCR, one entry per CDR3 protein. The table has about 150,000 distinct CDR3 sequences, 30% to 40% seen once. At least ten counts were recorded for this clonotype. What it recognizes is unknown. The clonotype originates from a human donor in good health (CMV status not recorded). Some clones in this sample may be carry-over from other donors' samples. The material was CD8+ T cells from cultured PBMCs, obtained from culture after CMV antigen stimulation. V and J are TRBV6-1 and TRBJ2-2, with D possibly matching TRBD2 (5 bases). CDR3 nucleotide sequence: TGTGCCAGCAGTGAAGCGACCGGGGTGGCCGGGGAGCTGTTTTTT. Protein: CASSEATGVAGELFF.